This T cell receptor (beta chain) was observed in a study of T cells in Graves' hyperthyroidism and ophthalmopathy. Findings and caveats of the study: The model predicted ophthalmopathy a median around 6.5 months before onset. Among thyroid clonotypes expanded above 0.001, most also appeared in blood. Separation of ophthalmopathy from stable hyperthyroidism was achieved by a 13 V-J model.

CDR1 SGHAT and CDR2 FQNNGV come from the germline V gene. The CDR3 is 16 amino acids. V lost 3 bases, J lost 6 bases, and 6 bases stayed unmatched. Points on this clonotype: Its specificity is not known.

The CDR3 regions of TCR beta were amplified from RNA transcripts. HTBI primers were employed in a first-round RT-PCR of the TCR CDR3. TCRdb passed the multiplex PCR reads through MiXCR, listing each CDR3 protein once. The table has roughly 500,000 distinct CDR3 sequences, about 45% seen once. This sequence joins TRBV11-2 and TRBJ2-7; 15 bases are shared with TRBD2. The clonotype was recovered from an adult woman with Graves' disease, either hyperthyroidism or ophthalmopathy (not recorded which). Sequencing input: peripheral blood or thyroid tissue (not recorded which). CDR3 bases: TGTGCCAGCAGCTTCGGACTAGCGGGAGGGCGTCCCGAGCAGTACTTC. Translating gives CASSFGLAGGRPEQYF. Full variable domain (rest looked up from reference TRBV11-2 and TRBJ2-7): EAGVAQSPRYKIIEKRQSVAFWCNPISGHATLYWYQQILGQGPKLLIQFQNNGVVDDSQLPKDRFSAERLKGVDSTLKIQPAKLEDSAVYLCASSFGLAGGRPEQYFGPGTRLTVT.